These T cell receptor beta chains were read from a single sample in a study of regulatory T cells in long-lasting Graves disease. TCRdb processed the multiplex PCR reads anew with MiXCR; each CDR3 protein has one entry. Among approximately 300,000 distinct CDR3 sequences listed, over 15% were seen once. The sequences come from peripheral blood mononuclear cells (PBMCs), collected at new diagnosis, from a patient treated with antithyroid drugs. The receptors shown here come from a female donor with Graves disease. The CDR3 runs from the conserved cysteine through the conserved F or W. The D gene is left open where the match is weak. The size of a clone is reported for some rows only, either as once, few or many, or as a class for expanded clones.

V	D	J	length	size	DNA	CDR3
TRBV5-6	TRBD2	TRBJ2-7	16	-	TGTGCCAGCAGCTTGTGGGGGGGGGGACTATCCTACGAGCAGTACTTC	CASSLWGGGLSYEQYF
TRBV7-8	TRBD1	TRBJ2-2	15	-	TGTGCCAGCAGCGGCCCAGGGGGCGCGACCGGGGAGCTGTTTTTT	CASSGPGGATGELFF
TRBV25-1	-	TRBJ2-1	15	many	TGTGCCAGCAGAGGGAGTGGGAGCTCCTACAATGAGCAGTTCTTC	CASRGSGSSYNEQFF
TRBV6-2/TRBV6-3	-	TRBJ1-2	13	many	TGTGCCAGCAGTTACACAGGTTCCTATGGCTACACCTTC	CASSYTGSYGYTF
TRBV28	TRBD1	TRBJ2-7	18	many	TGTGCCGGAGCCGCCGGGACAGGGTCTGATGATGGATCCTACGAGCAGTACTTC	CAGAAGTGSDDGSYEQYF
TRBV5-1	TRBD1	TRBJ2-6	19	-	TGCGCCAGCAGCTTCCACCCGGGACAGGGGGCGTTAGGGGCCAACGTCCTGACTTTC	CASSFHPGQGALGANVLTF
TRBV27	-	TRBJ2-5	14	many	TGTGCCAGCAGTCCACCCTCCCGGCTAGAGACCCAGTACTTC	CASSPPSRLETQYF
TRBV27	TRBD1	TRBJ2-7	13	-	TGTGCCAGCAGTTTGACAGGGAAGGGCGAGCAGTACTTC	CASSLTGKGEQYF
TRBV3-1	TRBD2	TRBJ2-1	16	many	TGTGCCAGCAGCTTCGGAGCGGGAGTCCCCTACAATGAGCAGTTCTTC	CASSFGAGVPYNEQFF
TRBV7-9	-	TRBJ2-7	16	few	TGTGCCAGCAGTTTGAGCCAGGGAGTTGGGTCCTACGAGCAGTACTTC	CASSLSQGVGSYEQYF
TRBV30	-	TRBJ1-2	14	-	TGTGCCTGGAGTGTGGGCAGCGTCGGGCATGGCTACACCTTC	CAWSVGSVGHGYTF
TRBV5-1	-	TRBJ1-1	14	many	TGCGCCAGCAGCGGAGTTGAGGTGAACACTGAAGCTTTCTTT	CASSGVEVNTEAFF
TRBV11-2	-	TRBJ2-1	12	-	TGTGCCAGCAGCTTAGACAGGGTGAGGAGGTTCTTC	CASSLDRVRRFF
TRBV12-3/TRBV12-4	-	TRBJ2-6	17	few	TGTGCCAGCAGTTTTCATTTAGGAGGATCTGGGGCCAACATCCTGACTTTC	CASSFHLGGSGANILTF
TRBV19	TRBD2	TRBJ2-2	14	-	TGTGCCACCCGGGACGGGAGGGGGGGCGGGGAGCTGTTTTTT	CATRDGRGGGELFF
TRBV9	TRBD1	TRBJ2-7	16	many	TGTGCCAGCAGCGTAGAGGAGACAGGGCCACCCTACGAGCAGTACTTC	CASSVEETGPPYEQYF
TRBV20-1	-	TRBJ1-4	14	many	TGCAGTGCTAGGAGGGGCAGAACTAATGAAAAACTGTTTTTT	CSARRGRTNEKLFF
TRBV2	-	TRBJ2-5	15	few	TGTGCCAGCAGTTTTACAGGGTTAACTGGGGAGACCCAGTACTTC	CASSFTGLTGETQYF
TRBV3-1	-	TRBJ2-1	12	many	TGTGCCAGCAGCCAATCTGAGGGTGAGCAGTTCTTC	CASSQSEGEQFF
TRBV12-3/TRBV12-4	-	TRBJ2-1	15	-	TGTGCCAGCAGCACCCGGCCGGGCCCGAACAATGAGCAGTTCTTC	CASSTRPGPNNEQFF
TRBV5-1	-	TRBJ2-7	14	-	TGCGCCAGCAGCTTGGGGCTGGTTCAGGACCTGCAGTACTTC	CASSLGLVQDLQYF
TRBV19	TRBD2	TRBJ2-7	16	few	TGTGCCAGTAACTCACGGGTAGCGGGAGGGGAACACGAGCAGTACTTC	CASNSRVAGGEHEQYF
TRBV7-9	TRBD2	TRBJ2-1	19	many	TGTGCCAGCAGCGTCGATTACGGGACTAGCGGCTTCTCCTACAATGAGCAGTTCTTC	CASSVDYGTSGFSYNEQFF
TRBV19	TRBD1	TRBJ2-4	14	many	TGTGCCAGCAGACCGGGACAGACGAAAAACATTCAGTACTTC	CASRPGQTKNIQYF
TRBV2	-	TRBJ2-1	14	many	TGTGCCAGCATCAGAATCCGGGGGTACAATGAGCAGTTCTTC	CASIRIRGYNEQFF
TRBV5-6	-	TRBJ1-3	16	many	TGTGCCAGCAGTCACACCACAGCTACCCACCGAAACACCATATATTTT	CASSHTTATHRNTIYF
TRBV10-1	-	TRBJ2-2	12	-	TGCGCCAGCAGTGAGAGGACCGGGGAGCTGTTTTTT	CASSERTGELFF
TRBV4-1	-	TRBJ1-4	13	-	TGCGCCAGCAGCCAAACTCTGGGTGAAAAACTGTTTTTT	CASSQTLGEKLFF
TRBV24-1	-	TRBJ2-2	12	many	TGTGCCACCAGTAAGGCGACCGGGGAGCTGTTTTTT	CATSKATGELFF
TRBV11-3	TRBD1	TRBJ1-2	14	many	TGTGCCAGCAGCTTGAACCGGGACAGCTATGGCTACACCTTC	CASSLNRDSYGYTF
TRBV5-1	-	TRBJ2-4	16	few	TGCGCCAGCAGCTTGGGTCGGGACGTGGCCAAAAACATTCGGTACTTC	CASSLGRDVAKNIRYF
TRBV7-3	-	TRBJ2-1	11	many	TGTGCCAGCGGCAGGGACCAAGAGCAGTTCTTC	CASGRDQEQFF
TRBV11-3	-	TRBJ2-5	13	-	TGTGCCAGCAACGGACGGGCCCAAGAGACCCAGTACTTC	CASNGRAQETQYF
TRBV11-3	-	TRBJ1-1	13	many	TGTGCCAGCAGCTTGGAAGAGGGCACTGAAGCTTTCTTT	CASSLEEGTEAFF
TRBV3-1	-	TRBJ1-4	14	many	TGTGCCAGCAGCCAAGGGCAGATTAATGAAAAACTGTTTTTT	CASSQGQINEKLFF
TRBV12-3/TRBV12-4	-	TRBJ2-1	14	once	TGTGCCAGCAGTCTCCAGGGGAGCTCGAATGAGCAGTTCTTC	CASSLQGSSNEQFF